This T cell receptor (beta chain) derives from a study of OX40 agonist ivuxolimab in advanced cancers. The germline CDR1 and CDR2 sequences are MGHDK and SYGVNS. V lost 5 bases to trimming and J lost 3 bases, with 12 bases between them. The CDR3 extends over 14 amino acids. The assay was immunoSEQ multiplex PCR, and TCRdb's table has in-frame clones only and misses some. This table has about 94,000 clones, around nine tenths appearing once. Autoimmune disease history or systemic immunosuppression excluded patients. Sequenced here: CD4+ or CD8+ T cells sorted from blood, sampled in a trial of the OX40 agonist ivuxolimab. The source is an adult with an advanced solid tumor such as melanoma, head and neck, liver or kidney cancer. This chain connects TRBV25-1 to TRBJ2-3, with D hard to call. CDR3 amino acids: CASSRWDLTDTQYF. CDR3 in DNA: TGTGCCAGCAGTCGATGGGATCTGACAGATACGCAGTATTTT.